These 12 T cell receptor beta chains originate from one sample sequenced in a study of blood T cells in healthy people across ages. A second about 7 to 12 cycle PCR used barcoded and J-beta primers. TCRdb itself ran the 5' RACE reads through MiXCR, one entry per CDR3 protein. Altogether around 500,000 distinct CDR3 sequences are present, roughly 43% being singletons, with the ten largest covering about 26%. The material sequenced was blood. The receptors originated from a man older than 75 in good health.

The CDR3 DNA reads as TGTGCCAGCAGTGCCGGGACAGGGGGCAATTCACCCCTCCACTTT. This translates into CASSAGTGGNSPLHF. The V call is TRBV6-2 or TRBV6-3, the J call TRBJ1-6; 12 nucleotides align to TRBD1. The V gene end was trimmed by 5 bases and the J gene end by 7 bases; junction bases not matched to a gene: 3. CDR3 length equals 15 residues. CDR1 is MNHEY and CDR2 is SVGEGT in the germline V gene.

CDR3 loop: CASRPGPLGYEQYF. The CDR3 DNA sequence: TGTGCCAGCAGACCTGGTCCATTGGGCTACGAGCAGTACTTC. The chain combines TRBV6-5 with TRBJ2-7; D call uncertain. CDR3 length: 14 amino acids. The germline gives CDR1 MNHEY, CDR2 SVGAGI. Trimming took 6 bases from V and 3 from J, leaving 15 bases between them.

This sequence joins TRBV30 and TRBJ1-1; D remains ambiguous. Trimming left V 5 bases short and J 6 bases short, with 10 bases between. Looked up from germline, CDR1 is GTSNPN and CDR2 is SVGIG (reference sequence). This CDR3 has 11 residues. The CDR3 bases are TGTGCCTGGCGGGAGCTAGCTGAAGCTTTCTTT. Translated: CAWRELAEAFF.

This clonotype came up a few times. The V and J genes are TRBV10-3 and TRBJ2-1, with 10 bases aligning to TRBD1. The CDR3 consists of 14 residues. Germline CDR1 ENHRY, CDR2 SYGVKD. With 10 bases clipped from V and 5 bases from J, the junction kept 8 bases outside the gene matches. CDR3 coding DNA: TGTGCCACTATGACAGGGGGCAACCACAATGAGCAGTTCTTC. This gives the protein CATMTGGNHNEQFF.

This clonotype has a single count. CDR3 nucleotides: TGCAGCGTTGAAGATCTGGGACGGGAGACCCAGTACTTC. This sequence encodes CSVEDLGRETQYF. The chain carries TRBV29-1 and TRBJ2-7; D possibly matches TRBD1 or TRBD2 (5 bases each). The J call may be mistaken, given a closer DNA end match to TRBJ2-5. Germline CDR1 is SQVTM and CDR2 is ANQGSEA. The CDR3 is 13 residues long.

The chain is built from TRBV6-6 and TRBJ1-6; 7 nucleotides agree with TRBD1. Germline trimming cut 6 bases from V and 7 bases from J; bases unmatched to any gene: 3. Germline-derived CDR1 and CDR2 are MNHNY and SVGAGI (reference sequence). The CDR3 runs to 13 residues. This CDR3 is CASRGGTNSPLHF. The DNA of the CDR3 is TGTGCCAGCAGAGGGGGCACGAATTCACCCCTCCACTTT.

Here the CDR3 DNA reads TGTGCCAGCAGCCCCGCAGGGTCCTACAATGAGCAGTACTTC. Residues: CASSPAGSYNEQYF. The chain carries TRBV7-9 and TRBJ2-4; D is perhaps TRBD1 (5 bases). Germline loops: CDR1 SEHNR, CDR2 FQNEAQ (reference sequence). CDR3 length equals 14 residues. V shed 5 bases and J shed 13 bases, with 21 bases lying between them.

The chain recombines TRBV7-2 with TRBJ2-7; 9 bases are shared with TRBD1. The CDR3 length is 15 residues. Trimming took 5 bases from V and 0 from J; bases not matched to a gene: 5. Looked up from germline, CDR1 is SGHTA and CDR2 is FQGNSA. The CDR3 coding sequence is TGTGCCAGCAGCAAAAGGACAGGGGACTCCTACGAGCAGTACTTC. This gives the protein CASSKRTGDSYEQYF.

The chain couples TRBV6-1 to TRBJ2-5; TRBD1 or TRBD2 may be the D gene (5 bases each). TRBJ2-4 matches the DNA end more closely, so the J call is doubtful. The length of the CDR3 is 11 residues. In germline, CDR1 is MNHNS, CDR2 SASEGT. Here the CDR3 reads CASSEGDIQYF. The CDR3 nucleotides are TGTGCCAGCAGTGAGGGGGACATTCAGTACTTC.

This clonotype came up a few times. The chain employs TRBV4-1 and TRBJ2-7, with D possibly being TRBD2 (6 bases). From germline, CDR1 is MGHRA and CDR2 YSYEKL. V was clipped by 1 base and J by 1 base, with 14 bases between them. The CDR3 loop spans 16 amino acids. CDR3 bases: TGCGCCAGCAGCCAAGCCGTCGGGGGTGGGTCCTACGAGCAGTACTTC. Protein product: CASSQAVGGGSYEQYF.

This clonotype was seen a single time. The CDR3 here is CASSLARLAGGQETQYF. DNA of the CDR3: TGCGCCAGCAGCTTGGCGAGACTAGCGGGGGGACAAGAGACCCAGTACTTC. The gene calls are TRBV5-1 and TRBJ2-7; 13 positions agree with TRBD2. The closer fit of TRBJ2-5 to the DNA end suggests the J call may be wrong. The CDR3 sequence is 17 residues long. The germline V gene has CDR1 SGHRS and CDR2 YFSETQ.

The chain links TRBV10-3 to TRBJ1-1; TRBD1 matches at 12 bases. Germline assignment: CDR1 ENHRY and CDR2 SYGVKD. This CDR3 region has 14 residues. Unmatched junction bases numbered 1, after V lost 6 bases and J lost 2 bases. The CDR3 DNA sequence: TGTGCCATCAGCGGGACAGGGGGCAACACTGAAGCTTTCTTT. Encoded protein: CAISGTGGNTEAFF.